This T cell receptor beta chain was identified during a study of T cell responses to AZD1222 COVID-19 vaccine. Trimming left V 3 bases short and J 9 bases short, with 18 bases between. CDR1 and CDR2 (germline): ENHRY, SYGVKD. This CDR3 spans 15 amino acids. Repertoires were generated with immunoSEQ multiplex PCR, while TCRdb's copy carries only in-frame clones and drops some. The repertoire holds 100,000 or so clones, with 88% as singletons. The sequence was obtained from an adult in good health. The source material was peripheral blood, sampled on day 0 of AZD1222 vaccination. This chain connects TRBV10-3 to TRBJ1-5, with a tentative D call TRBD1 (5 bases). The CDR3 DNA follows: TGTGCCATCAGTGACTATAACAGCCAGGGAGGGCCCCAGCATTTT. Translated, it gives CAISDYNSQGGPQHF.